This T cell receptor beta chain stems from a study of T cell clonotyping in hematopoietic cell transplantation. About this clone itself: Its antigen is undetermined.

V was trimmed by 7 bases and J by 1 base, leaving 13 bases between them. Germline V gene sequence: CDR1 MDHEN, CDR2 SYDVKM. There are 14 residues in the CDR3. Findings and caveats of the study: Pathologically expanded recipient clonotypes increased progressively from day 30 to day 180 as diversity fell.

Time point defined: recipient sample about 28 days before transplant, after cytoreduction. Samples: about 28 days before transplant, then days 30, 100 and 180 after. TCRdb keeps only in-frame clones here, not all; method: immunoSEQ multiplex PCR. The table includes approximately 80,000 clones, about 96% detected once. The TCR was taken from a woman aged 45-59 years with acute myeloid leukemia. Some clones in this sample may be carry-over from other donors' samples. The chain links TRBV28 to TRBJ1-2, with D hard to call. Sequenced here: peripheral blood mononuclear cells, sampled before stem cell transplant. This chain's CDR3 is CASTLDGNNYGYTF. The CDR3 DNA reads as TGTGCCAGCACCCTGGACGGAAATAACTATGGCTACACCTTC.